What follows are 16 T cell receptor beta chains derived from one specimen sequenced in a study of cytomegalovirus exposure and HLA in healthy donors. PCR amplification relied on 60 Vbeta primers (plus 13 Jbeta primers). Here immunoSEQ multiplex PCR was the method, and the copy in TCRdb shows in-frame clones only, minus some. The sample carries over 150,000 clones, approximately 80% recorded once. Sequenced input: PBMCs. These receptors all come from a woman in her forties in good health and CMV-seronegative.

The chain employs TRBV11-2 and TRBJ1-1; no definite D call. The length of the CDR3 is 14 residues. Per germline, CDR1 SGHAT and CDR2 FQNNGV. V was shortened by 3 bases and J by 10 bases, with 18 bases between the two germline ends. CDR3 in amino acids: CASSFAPSDYRAFF. The CDR3 region has the DNA TGTGCCAGCAGCTTCGCACCCTCCGACTACAGAGCTTTCTTT.

The V gene is TRBV7-9, the J gene TRBJ2-5; weak D call: TRBD2 (6 bases). The CDR3 totals 14 residues. The germline V gene encodes CDR1 SEHNR and CDR2 FQNEAQ (reference sequence). The V end lost 7 bases, the J end lost 1 base, and 13 bases lay between the germline ends. The CDR3 DNA reads as TGTGCCAGCACCCCTGGGGGGAGCCAAGAGACCCAGTACTTC. It codes for CASTPGGSQETQYF.

The chain employs TRBV19 and TRBJ1-2; 8 bases are a match to TRBD1. In germline, CDR1 is LNHDA, CDR2 SQIVND (reference sequence). J lost 7 bases, V lost 3 bases, and 7 bases had no gene match. The CDR3 loop spans 14 amino acids. In nucleotides, the CDR3 is TGTGCCAGTAGTATCCAGGGGGCGACTCGTGGCTACACCTTC. Amino acid sequence: CASSIQGATRGYTF.

The CDR3 reads CASSLVSGQLYNEQFF. CDR3 bases: TGTGCCAGCAGTTTAGTGTCGGGACAGCTCTACAATGAGCAGTTCTTC. The genes are TRBV27 and TRBJ2-1; 7 bases are a match to TRBD1. This CDR3 region has 16 residues. CDR1 is MNHEY, CDR2 SMNVEV, per germline (reference sequence). Trimming at V came to 2 bases and at J to 3 bases, leaving 7 bases not matched to a gene.

The rearrangement joins TRBV28 to TRBJ2-2, with TRBD1 matching over 9 bases. Germline CDR1 and CDR2: MDHEN and SYDVKM. The CDR3 is made up of 16 amino acids. V lost 6 bases, J lost 7 bases, and 12 bases stayed unmatched. The CDR3 sequence is CASSEGGGGQGGELFF. The CDR3, as DNA: TGTGCCAGCAGCGAAGGAGGAGGGGGACAGGGCGGGGAGCTGTTTTTT.

The chain joins TRBV29-1 to TRBJ2-7; weak D call: TRBD2 (5 bases). From germline, CDR1 is SQVTM and CDR2 ANQGSEA. The CDR3 covers 13 residues. V dropped 4 bases and J dropped 0 bases, with 10 bases sitting between them. This CDR3 reads CSVARRDSYEQYF. The DNA of the CDR3 is TGCAGCGTTGCCCGACGGGACTCCTACGAGCAGTACTTC.

The V and J genes are TRBV5-5 and TRBJ1-5; no definite D call. V gave up 2 bases and J gave up 3 bases, with 9 bases separating them. Germline-derived CDR1 and CDR2 are SGHKS and YYEKEE (reference sequence). The CDR3 extends over 14 amino acids. CDR3 in DNA: TGTGCCAGCAGCTTAGCCCCTGACAATCAGCCCCAGCATTTT. Translation gives CASSLAPDNQPQHF. Combining the CDR3 with reference TRBV5-5 and TRBJ1-5 gives the whole variable domain DAGVTQSPTHLIKTRGQQVTLRCSPISGHKSVSWYQQVLGQGPQFIFQYYEKEERGRGNFPDRFSARQFPNYSSELNVNALLLGDSALYLCASSLAPDNQPQHFGDGTRLSIL.

On this clone: The identical CDR3 is also encoded by other nucleotide sequences in the sample. The V call is TRBV5-8, the J call TRBJ1-1; D not certain. Germline V CDR1 and CDR2: SGHTS, YDEGEE. Between the trimmed V and J ends, which lost 4 bases and 6 bases, there was a span of 13 bases. The CDR3 extends over 13 amino acids. The CDR3 DNA sequence: TGTGCCAGCAGCCTCAATGGGCGGGCTGAAGCTTTCTTT. Translated, it gives CASSLNGRAEAFF.

V usage is TRBV19 and J usage is TRBJ2-7; D is perhaps TRBD1 (6 bases). The CDR3 runs 17 residues. In germline, CDR1 is LNHDA, CDR2 SQIVND (reference sequence). The V end was cut by 1 base, the J end by 0 bases, with 16 bases between. The CDR3 protein is CASSIGTVRSSSYEQYF. CDR3 coding DNA: TGTGCCAGTAGTATAGGGACAGTCCGATCGAGCTCCTACGAGCAGTACTTC.

This clone was recorded only once. The chain joins TRBV5-1 to TRBJ1-6, with 7 bases identical to TRBD1. CDR3 length equals 14 residues. V shed 4 bases and J 6 bases; nucleotides not matched to a gene: 4. CDR1 SGHRS and CDR2 YFSETQ come from the germline V gene. The CDR3 sequence is CASSRTGFNSPLHF. As DNA, the CDR3 is TGCGCCAGCAGCAGGACAGGTTTTAATTCACCCCTCCACTTT.

The chain is built from TRBV20-1 and TRBJ1-2, with D unclear. The CDR3 runs to 9 residues. From germline, CDR1 is DFQATT and CDR2 SNEGSKA (reference sequence). V gave up 3 bases and J gave up 7 bases, with 3 bases separating them. The CDR3 reads CSASSGYTF. As DNA, the CDR3 is TGCAGTGCTAGTAGTGGCTACACCTTC.

This chain joins TRBV6-1 and TRBJ2-2, with D unclear. CDR3 size: 12 residues. V lost 7 bases, J lost 6 bases, and 9 bases lay in between. The germline V gene has CDR1 MNHNS and CDR2 SASEGT. In nucleotides, the CDR3 is TGTGCCAGCACGCCCGGAGCCGGGGAGCTGTTTTTT. This sequence encodes CASTPGAGELFF.

The CDR3 is CAIIKTEVSNQPQHF. CDR3 DNA sequence: TGTGCCATCATCAAGACCGAGGTTAGCAATCAGCCCCAGCATTTT. The V and J genes are TRBV10-3 and TRBJ1-5, with D hard to call. This CDR3 is built from 15 residues. Between the trimmed V and J ends, which lost 7 bases and 0 bases, there was a span of 13 bases. Germline assignment: CDR1 ENHRY and CDR2 SYGVKD.

The rearrangement joins TRBV6-5 to TRBJ1-2, with D maybe TRBD1 (6 bases). Trimming stripped 6 bases from V and 6 bases from J, with 14 bases between. The CDR3 is 13 residues long. From germline, CDR1 is MNHEY and CDR2 SVGAGI. Here the CDR3 DNA reads TGTGCCAGCAGCCGCGGCCAGGGGAATGGCTACACCTTC. It specifies CASSRGQGNGYTF.

The count of this clone is one. The rearrangement joins TRBV7-2 to TRBJ1-2; TRBD1 matches 7 bases. V dropped 5 bases and J dropped 4; count of bases not matched to a gene: 10. The CDR3 runs 15 residues. CDR1 is SGHTA, CDR2 FQGNSA, per germline. The CDR3 DNA reads as TGTGCCAGCAGCCTCCCGGACAGGAAGTCCTATGGCTACACCTTC. Its protein product is CASSLPDRKSYGYTF.

By sample share, this clone is medium-sized. This sequence joins TRBV21-1 and TRBJ2-3; no DNA check was done on the table's D call, TRBD2. TRBV21-1 is classified as a pseudogene. The CDR3 extends over 17 amino acids. This chain's CDR3 is CASSKEKKEARGDTQYF. CDR3 sequence (DNA): TGTGCCAGCAGCAAAGAGAAGAAGGAAGCGAGAGGAGATACGCAGTATTTT.